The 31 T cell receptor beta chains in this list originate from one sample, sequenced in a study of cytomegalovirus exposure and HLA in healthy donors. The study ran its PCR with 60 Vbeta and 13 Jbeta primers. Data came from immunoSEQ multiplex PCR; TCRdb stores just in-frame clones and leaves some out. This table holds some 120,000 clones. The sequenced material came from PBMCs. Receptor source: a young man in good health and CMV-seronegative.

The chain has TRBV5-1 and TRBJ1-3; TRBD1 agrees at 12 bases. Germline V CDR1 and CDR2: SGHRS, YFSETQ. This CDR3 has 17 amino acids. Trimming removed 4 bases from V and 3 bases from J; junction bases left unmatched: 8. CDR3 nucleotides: TGCGCCAGCAGCCCGGCGGGGACAGGGGGCTATGGAAACACCATATATTTT. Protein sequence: CASSPAGTGGYGNTIYF.

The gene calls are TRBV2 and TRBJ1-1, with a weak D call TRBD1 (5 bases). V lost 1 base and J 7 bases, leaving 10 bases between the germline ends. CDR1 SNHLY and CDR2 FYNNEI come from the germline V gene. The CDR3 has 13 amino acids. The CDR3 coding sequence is TGTGCCAGCAGTGAAGACAGGCTAATTGAAGCTTTCTTT. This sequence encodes CASSEDRLIEAFF.

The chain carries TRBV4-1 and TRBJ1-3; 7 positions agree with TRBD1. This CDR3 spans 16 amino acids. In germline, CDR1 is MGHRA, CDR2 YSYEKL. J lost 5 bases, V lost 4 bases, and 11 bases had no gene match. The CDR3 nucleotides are TGCGCCAGCAGCCCACTTACAGGGGCTTTCCGAAACACCATATATTTT. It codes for CASSPLTGAFRNTIYF.

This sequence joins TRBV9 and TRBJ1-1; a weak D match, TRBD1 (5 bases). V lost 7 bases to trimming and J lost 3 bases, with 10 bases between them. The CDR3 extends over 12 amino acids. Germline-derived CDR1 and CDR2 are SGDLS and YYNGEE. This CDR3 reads CASGGGDTEAFF. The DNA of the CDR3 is TGTGCCAGCGGGGGGGGTGACACTGAAGCTTTCTTT.

CDR3 residues: CASSVDWRDYEQYF. The CDR3 DNA is TGTGCCAGCAGCGTGGACTGGAGAGACTACGAGCAGTACTTC. This chain connects TRBV9 to TRBJ2-7, with D possibly being TRBD2 (5 bases). The germline V gene has CDR1 SGDLS and CDR2 YYNGEE. The CDR3 contains 14 residues. Trimming left V 2 bases short and J 3 bases short, with 12 bases between.

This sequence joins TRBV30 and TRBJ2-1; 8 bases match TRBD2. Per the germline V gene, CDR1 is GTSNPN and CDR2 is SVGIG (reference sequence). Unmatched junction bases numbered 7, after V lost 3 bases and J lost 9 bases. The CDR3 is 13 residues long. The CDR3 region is CAWRRGGSGEQFF. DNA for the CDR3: TGTGCCTGGAGACGGGGGGGCTCAGGTGAGCAGTTCTTC.

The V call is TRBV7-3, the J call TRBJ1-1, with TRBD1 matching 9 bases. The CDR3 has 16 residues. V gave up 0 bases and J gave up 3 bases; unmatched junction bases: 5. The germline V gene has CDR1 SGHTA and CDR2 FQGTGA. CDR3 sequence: CASSLTGTGSYTEAFF. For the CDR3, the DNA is TGTGCCAGCAGCTTAACGGGGACAGGGAGCTACACTGAAGCTTTCTTT.

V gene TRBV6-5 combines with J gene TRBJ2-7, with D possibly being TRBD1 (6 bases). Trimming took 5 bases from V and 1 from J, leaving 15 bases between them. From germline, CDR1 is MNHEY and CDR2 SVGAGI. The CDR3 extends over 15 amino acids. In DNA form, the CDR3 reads TGTGCCAGCAGTCCCGACAGGCGTAGGTCCTACGAGCAGTACTTC. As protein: CASSPDRRRSYEQYF.

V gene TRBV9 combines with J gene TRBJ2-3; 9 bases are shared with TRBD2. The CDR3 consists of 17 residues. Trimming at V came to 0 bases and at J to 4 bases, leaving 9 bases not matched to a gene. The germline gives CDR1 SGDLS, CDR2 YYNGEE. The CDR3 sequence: CASSVDPIAGVADTQYF. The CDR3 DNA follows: TGTGCCAGCAGCGTAGATCCCATAGCGGGAGTGGCAGATACGCAGTATTTT.

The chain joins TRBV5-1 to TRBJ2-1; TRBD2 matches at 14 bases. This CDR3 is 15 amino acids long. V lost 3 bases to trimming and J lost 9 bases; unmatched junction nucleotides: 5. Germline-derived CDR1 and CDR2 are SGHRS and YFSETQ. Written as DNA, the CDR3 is TGCGCCAGCAGCTCGGAAGGACTAGCGGGAGGTGAGCAGTTCTTC. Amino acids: CASSSEGLAGGEQFF.

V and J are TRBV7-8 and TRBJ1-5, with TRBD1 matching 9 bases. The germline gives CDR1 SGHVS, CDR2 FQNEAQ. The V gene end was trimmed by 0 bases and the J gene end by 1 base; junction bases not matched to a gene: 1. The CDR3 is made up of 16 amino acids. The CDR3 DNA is TGTGCCAGCAGCTTAGCGGACAGGGGAAGCAATCAGCCCCAGCATTTT. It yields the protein CASSLADRGSNQPQHF.

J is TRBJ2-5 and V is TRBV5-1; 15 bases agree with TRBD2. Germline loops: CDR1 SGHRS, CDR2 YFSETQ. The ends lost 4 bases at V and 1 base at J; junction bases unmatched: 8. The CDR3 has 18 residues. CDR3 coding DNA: TGCGCCAGCAGCGGGGGGACTAGCGGGGGGTTGTCCCAAGAGACCCAGTACTTC. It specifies CASSGGTSGGLSQETQYF.

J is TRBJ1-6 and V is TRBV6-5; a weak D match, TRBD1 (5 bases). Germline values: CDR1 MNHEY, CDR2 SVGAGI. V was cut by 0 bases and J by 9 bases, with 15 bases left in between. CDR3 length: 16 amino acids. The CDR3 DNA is TGTGCCAGCAGTTACTCCCGGCGGGGCTCGGGTTCACCCCTCCACTTT. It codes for CASSYSRRGSGSPLHF.

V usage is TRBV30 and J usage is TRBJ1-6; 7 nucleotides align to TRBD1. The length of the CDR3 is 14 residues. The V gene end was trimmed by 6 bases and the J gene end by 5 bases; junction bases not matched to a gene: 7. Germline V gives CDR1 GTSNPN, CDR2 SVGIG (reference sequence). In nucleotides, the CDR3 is TGTGCCTGCGGGGGACAGCTCAATAATTCACCCCTCCACTTT. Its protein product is CACGGQLNNSPLHF.

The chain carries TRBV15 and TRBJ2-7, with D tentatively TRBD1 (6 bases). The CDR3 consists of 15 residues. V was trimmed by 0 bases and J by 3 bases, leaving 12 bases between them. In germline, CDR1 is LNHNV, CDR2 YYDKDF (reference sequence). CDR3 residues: CATSRDLGRGYEQYF. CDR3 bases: TGTGCCACCAGCAGAGACCTGGGCAGGGGCTACGAGCAGTACTTC.

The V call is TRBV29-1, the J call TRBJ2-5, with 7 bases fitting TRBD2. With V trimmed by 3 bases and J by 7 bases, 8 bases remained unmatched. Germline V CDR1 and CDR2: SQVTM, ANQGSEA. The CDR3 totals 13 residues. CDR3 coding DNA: TGCAGCGTTGAGGGGGGGGGTGACGCGACCCAGTACTTC. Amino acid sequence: CSVEGGGDATQYF. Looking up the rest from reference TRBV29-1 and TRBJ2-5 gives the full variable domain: SAVISQKPSRDICQRGTSLTIQCQVDSQVTMMFWYRQQPGQSLTLIATANQGSEATYESGFVIDKFPISRPNLTFSTLTVSNMSPEDSSIYLCSVEGGGDATQYFGPGTRLLVL.

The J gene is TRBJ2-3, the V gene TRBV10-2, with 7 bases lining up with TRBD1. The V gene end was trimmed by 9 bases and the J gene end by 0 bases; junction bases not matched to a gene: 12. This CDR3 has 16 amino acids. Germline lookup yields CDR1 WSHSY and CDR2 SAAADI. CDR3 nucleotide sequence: TGCGCCAGTGGGGCCAAGGGGGCCCTTAGCACAGATACGCAGTATTTT. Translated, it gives CASGAKGALSTDTQYF.

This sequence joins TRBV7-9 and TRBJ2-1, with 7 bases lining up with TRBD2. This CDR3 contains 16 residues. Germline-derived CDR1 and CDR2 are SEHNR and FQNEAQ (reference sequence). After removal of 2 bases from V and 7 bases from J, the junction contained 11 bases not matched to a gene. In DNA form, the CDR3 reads TGTGCCAGCAGCTTAAGGTTTGGCGGGAGTGAGAATGAGCAGTTCTTC. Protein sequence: CASSLRFGGSENEQFF.

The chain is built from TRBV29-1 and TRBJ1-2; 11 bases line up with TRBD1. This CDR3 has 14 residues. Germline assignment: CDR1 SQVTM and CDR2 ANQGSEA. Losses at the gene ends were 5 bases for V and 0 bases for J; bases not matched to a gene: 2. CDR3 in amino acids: CSVPGQGANYGYTF. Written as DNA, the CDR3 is TGCAGCGTTCCGGGACAGGGGGCTAACTATGGCTACACCTTC.

The CDR3 DNA follows: TGTGCCAGCAGCTTAGAAGGACTAGAGTTCTTC. Amino acids: CASSLEGLEFF. The rearrangement joins TRBV7-9 to TRBJ2-1; 7 nucleotides line up with TRBD2. The CDR3 extends over 11 amino acids. Germline V gives CDR1 SEHNR, CDR2 FQNEAQ (reference sequence). The trim removed 1 base at V and 14 bases at J, leaving 2 bases unmatched.

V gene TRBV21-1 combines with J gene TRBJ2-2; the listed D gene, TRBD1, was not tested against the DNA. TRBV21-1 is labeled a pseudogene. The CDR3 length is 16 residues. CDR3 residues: CASSKKGRREGFSGFF. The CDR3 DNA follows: TGTGCCAGCAGCAAAAAGGGTCGCAGGGAAGGTTTCTCGGGTTTTTTT.

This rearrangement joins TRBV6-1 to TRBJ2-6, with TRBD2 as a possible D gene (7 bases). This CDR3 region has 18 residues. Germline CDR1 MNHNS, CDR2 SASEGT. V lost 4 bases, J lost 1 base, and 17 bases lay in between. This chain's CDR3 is CASSAPGEGFSGANVLTF. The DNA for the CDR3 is TGTGCCAGCAGTGCACCAGGGGAGGGGTTTTCTGGGGCCAACGTCCTGACTTTC.

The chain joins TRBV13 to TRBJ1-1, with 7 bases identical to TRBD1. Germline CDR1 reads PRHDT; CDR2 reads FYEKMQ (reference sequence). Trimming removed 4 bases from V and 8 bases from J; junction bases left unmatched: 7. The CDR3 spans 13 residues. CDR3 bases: TGTGCCAGCAGCTCGGTCAGGGGGGCAGAAGCTTTCTTT. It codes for CASSSVRGAEAFF.

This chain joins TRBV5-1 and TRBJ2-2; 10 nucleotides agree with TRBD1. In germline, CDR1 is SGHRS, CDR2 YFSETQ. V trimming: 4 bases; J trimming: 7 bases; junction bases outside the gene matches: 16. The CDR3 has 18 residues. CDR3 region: CASSRTGGTGVRDGELFF. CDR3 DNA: TGCGCCAGCAGCCGAACCGGCGGGACAGGGGTACGAGACGGGGAGCTGTTTTTT.

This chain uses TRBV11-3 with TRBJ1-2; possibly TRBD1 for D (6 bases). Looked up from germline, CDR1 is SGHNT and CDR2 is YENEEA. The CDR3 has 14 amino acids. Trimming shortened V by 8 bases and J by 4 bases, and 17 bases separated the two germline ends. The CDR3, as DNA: TGTGCCAGCGCCCCCTCGGGGGGCTCCTATGGCTACACCTTC. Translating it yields CASAPSGGSYGYTF.

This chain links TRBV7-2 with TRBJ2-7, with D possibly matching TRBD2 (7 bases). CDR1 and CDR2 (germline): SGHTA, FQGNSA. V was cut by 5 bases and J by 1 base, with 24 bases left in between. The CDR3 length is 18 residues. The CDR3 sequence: CASSPRGEGTGKSYEQYF. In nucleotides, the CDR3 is TGTGCCAGCAGCCCTAGAGGGGAGGGAACAGGGAAATCCTACGAGCAGTACTTC. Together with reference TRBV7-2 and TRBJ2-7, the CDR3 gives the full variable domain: GAGVSQSPSNKVTEKGKDVELRCDPISGHTALYWYRQSLGQGLEFLIYFQGNSAPDKSGLPSDRFSAERTGGSVSTLTIQRTQQEDSAVYLCASSPRGEGTGKSYEQYFGPGTRLTVT.

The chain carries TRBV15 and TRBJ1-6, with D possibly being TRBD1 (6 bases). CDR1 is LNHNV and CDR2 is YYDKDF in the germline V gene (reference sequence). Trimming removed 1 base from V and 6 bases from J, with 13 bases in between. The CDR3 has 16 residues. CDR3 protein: CATSRGSTGFNSPLHF. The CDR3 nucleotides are TGTGCCACCAGCAGAGGCTCGACAGGTTTTAATTCACCCCTCCACTTT.

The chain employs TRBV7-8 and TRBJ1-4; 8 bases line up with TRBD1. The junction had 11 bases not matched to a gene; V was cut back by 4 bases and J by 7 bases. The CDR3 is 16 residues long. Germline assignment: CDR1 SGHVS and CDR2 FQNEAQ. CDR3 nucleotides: TGTGCCAGCAGCTCGGTCGGGCAGGGGGCAAGTGAAAAACTGTTTTTT. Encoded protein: CASSSVGQGASEKLFF.

CDR3: CASSQGLDTGELFF. In DNA, the CDR3 is TGTGCCAGCAGCCAGGGACTTGACACCGGGGAGCTGTTTTTT. The V call is TRBV4-2, the J call TRBJ2-2; maybe TRBD2 (6 bases). The V end was cut by 3 bases, the J end by 3 bases, with 8 bases between. CDR1 and CDR2 from the germline V gene are LGHNA and YNFKEQ. The CDR3 length is 14 residues.

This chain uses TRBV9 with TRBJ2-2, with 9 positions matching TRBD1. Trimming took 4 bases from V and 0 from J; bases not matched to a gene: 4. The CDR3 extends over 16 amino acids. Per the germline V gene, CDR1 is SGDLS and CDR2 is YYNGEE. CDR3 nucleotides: TGTGCCAGCAGCCATGACAGGGGGGCGAACACCGGGGAGCTGTTTTTT. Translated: CASSHDRGANTGELFF.

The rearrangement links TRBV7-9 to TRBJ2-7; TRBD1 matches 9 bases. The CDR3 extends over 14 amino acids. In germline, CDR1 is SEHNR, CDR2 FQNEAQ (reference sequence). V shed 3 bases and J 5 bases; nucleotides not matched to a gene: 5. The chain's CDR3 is CASSLEGQGHEQYF. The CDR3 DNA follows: TGTGCCAGCAGCTTGGAGGGACAGGGCCACGAGCAGTACTTC. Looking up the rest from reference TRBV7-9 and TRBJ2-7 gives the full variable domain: DTGVSQNPRHKITKRGQNVTFRCDPISEHNRLYWYRQTLGQGPEFLTYFQNEAQLEKSRLLSDRFSAERPKGSFSTLEIQRTEQGDSAMYLCASSLEGQGHEQYFGPGTRLTVT.